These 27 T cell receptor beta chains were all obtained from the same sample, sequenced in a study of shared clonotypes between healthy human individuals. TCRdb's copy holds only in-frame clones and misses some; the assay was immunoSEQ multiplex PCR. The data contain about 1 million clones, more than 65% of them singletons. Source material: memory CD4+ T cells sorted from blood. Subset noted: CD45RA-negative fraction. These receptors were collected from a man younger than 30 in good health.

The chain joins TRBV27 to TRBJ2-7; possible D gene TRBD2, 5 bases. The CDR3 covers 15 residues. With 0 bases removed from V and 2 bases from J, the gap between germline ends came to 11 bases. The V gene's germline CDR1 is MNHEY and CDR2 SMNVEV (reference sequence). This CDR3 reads CASSLSERVAYEQYF. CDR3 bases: TGTGCCAGCAGTTTATCTGAGAGGGTCGCCTACGAGCAGTACTTC.

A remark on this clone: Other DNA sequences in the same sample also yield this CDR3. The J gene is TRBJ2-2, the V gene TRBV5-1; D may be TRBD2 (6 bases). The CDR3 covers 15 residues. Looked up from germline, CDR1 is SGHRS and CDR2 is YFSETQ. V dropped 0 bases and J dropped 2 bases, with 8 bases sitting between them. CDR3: CASSLGTTNTGELFF. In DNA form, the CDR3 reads TGCGCCAGCAGCTTGGGGACTACCAACACCGGGGAGCTGTTTTTT.

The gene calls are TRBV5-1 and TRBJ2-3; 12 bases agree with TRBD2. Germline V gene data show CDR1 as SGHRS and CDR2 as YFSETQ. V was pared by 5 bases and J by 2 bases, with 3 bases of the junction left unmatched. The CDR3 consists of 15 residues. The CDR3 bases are TGCGCCAGCAGACGACTAGCGGGGGTCACAGATACGCAGTATTTT. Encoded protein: CASRRLAGVTDTQYF.

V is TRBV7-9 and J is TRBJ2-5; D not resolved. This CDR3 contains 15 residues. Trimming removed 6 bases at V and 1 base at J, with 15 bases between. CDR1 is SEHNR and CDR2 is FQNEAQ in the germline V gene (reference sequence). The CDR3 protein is CASRPAGPIQETQYF. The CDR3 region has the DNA TGTGCCAGCAGACCAGCAGGTCCCATCCAAGAGACCCAGTACTTC.

The CDR3 here is CASSIVPGAYEQYF. The CDR3 DNA sequence: TGTGCCAGTAGTATAGTCCCAGGAGCCTACGAGCAGTACTTC. The chain has TRBV19 and TRBJ2-7; D is unclear. Trimming took off 1 base at V and 2 bases at J, with 9 bases between the two ends. Germline loops: CDR1 LNHDA, CDR2 SQIVND (reference sequence). This CDR3 contains 14 residues.

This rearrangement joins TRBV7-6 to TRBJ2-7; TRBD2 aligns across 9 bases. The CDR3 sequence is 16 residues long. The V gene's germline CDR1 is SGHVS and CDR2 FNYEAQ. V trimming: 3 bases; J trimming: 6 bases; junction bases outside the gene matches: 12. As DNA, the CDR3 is TGTGCCAGCAGCTTCCCGAGACTAGCGGTGCCCTCCGAGCAGTACTTC. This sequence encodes CASSFPRLAVPSEQYF.

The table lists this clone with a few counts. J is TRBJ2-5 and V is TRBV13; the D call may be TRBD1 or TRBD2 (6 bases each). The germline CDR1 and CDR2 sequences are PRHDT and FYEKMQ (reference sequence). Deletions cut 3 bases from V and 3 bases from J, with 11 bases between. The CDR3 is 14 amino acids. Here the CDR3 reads CASSFRGLKETQYF. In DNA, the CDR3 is TGTGCCAGCAGCTTTCGGGGGCTCAAAGAGACCCAGTACTTC.

This CDR3 reads CASSNGPVGNTEAFF. CDR3 DNA: TGTGCCAGCAGCAATGGTCCCGTGGGGAACACTGAAGCTTTCTTT. This chain joins TRBV5-6 and TRBJ1-1, with D unclear. Trimming removed 4 bases from V and 1 base from J, with 14 bases in between. The CDR3 loop spans 15 amino acids. Germline V gene data show CDR1 as SGHDT and CDR2 as YYEEEE.

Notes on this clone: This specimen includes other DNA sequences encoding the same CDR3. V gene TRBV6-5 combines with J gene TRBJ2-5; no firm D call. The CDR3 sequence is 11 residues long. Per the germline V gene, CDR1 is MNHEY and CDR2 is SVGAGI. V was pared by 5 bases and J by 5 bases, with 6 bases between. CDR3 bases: TGTGCCAGCAGTACTCGGGAGACCCAGTACTTC. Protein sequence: CASSTRETQYF.

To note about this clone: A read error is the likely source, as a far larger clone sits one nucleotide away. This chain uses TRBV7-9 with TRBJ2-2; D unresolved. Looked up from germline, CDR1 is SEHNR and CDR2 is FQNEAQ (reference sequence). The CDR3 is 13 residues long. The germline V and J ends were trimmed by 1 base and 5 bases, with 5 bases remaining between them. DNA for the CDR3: TGTGCCAGCAGCTTAGGGCCAACCGGGGAGCTGTTTTTT. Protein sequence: CASSLGPTGELFF.

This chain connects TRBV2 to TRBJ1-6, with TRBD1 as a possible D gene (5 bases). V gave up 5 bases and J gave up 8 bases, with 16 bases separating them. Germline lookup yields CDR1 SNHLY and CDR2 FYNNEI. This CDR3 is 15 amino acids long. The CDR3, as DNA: TGTGCCAGCAGTCGGGACCGGGACGGAGATTCACCCCTCCACTTT. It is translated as CASSRDRDGDSPLHF.

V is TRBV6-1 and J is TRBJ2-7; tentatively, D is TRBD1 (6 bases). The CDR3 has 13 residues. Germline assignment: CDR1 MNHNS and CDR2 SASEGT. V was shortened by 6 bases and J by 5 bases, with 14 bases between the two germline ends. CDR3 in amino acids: CASSPQGSHEQYF. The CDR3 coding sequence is TGTGCCAGCAGCCCACAGGGTTCTCACGAGCAGTACTTC.

The CDR3 coding sequence is TGTGCCAGCAGCTCCCAACAGGGAGACAACTTCGGGGAGCTGTTTTTT. As protein: CASSSQQGDNFGELFF. This chain connects TRBV7-9 to TRBJ2-2; a possible D gene is TRBD1 (6 bases). Trimming cost V 4 bases and J 7 bases, with 19 bases left between them. The CDR3 consists of 16 residues. CDR1 SEHNR and CDR2 FQNEAQ come from the germline V gene (reference sequence).

The CDR3 is CASSLVPTRGSYEQYF. The CDR3 DNA follows: TGTGCCAGCAGCTTAGTCCCGACCCGTGGCTCCTACGAGCAGTACTTC. This rearrangement joins TRBV7-2 to TRBJ2-7; no clear D. This CDR3 spans 16 amino acids. The V and J ends lost 1 base and 0 bases respectively, with 13 bases between them. CDR1 SGHTA and CDR2 FQGNSA come from the germline V gene. The full variable domain, in which reference TRBV7-2 and TRBJ2-7 provide the parts outside the CDR3, is GAGVSQSPSNKVTEKGKDVELRCDPISGHTALYWYRQSLGQGLEFLIYFQGNSAPDKSGLPSDRFSAERTGGSVSTLTIQRTQQEDSAVYLCASSLVPTRGSYEQYFGPGTRLTVT.

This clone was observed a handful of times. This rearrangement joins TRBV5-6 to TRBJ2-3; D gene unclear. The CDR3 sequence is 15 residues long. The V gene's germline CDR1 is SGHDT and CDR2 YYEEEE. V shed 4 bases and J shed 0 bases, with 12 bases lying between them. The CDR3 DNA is TGTGCCAGCAGCCGCCTAGGCCCTAGCACAGATACGCAGTATTTT. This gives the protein CASSRLGPSTDTQYF.

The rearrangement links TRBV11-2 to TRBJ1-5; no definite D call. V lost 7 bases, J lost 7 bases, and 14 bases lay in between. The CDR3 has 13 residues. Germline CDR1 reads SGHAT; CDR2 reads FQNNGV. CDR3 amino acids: CASMLRCPQPQHF. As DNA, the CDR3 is TGTGCCAGCATGCTTCGGTGCCCCCAGCCCCAGCATTTT.

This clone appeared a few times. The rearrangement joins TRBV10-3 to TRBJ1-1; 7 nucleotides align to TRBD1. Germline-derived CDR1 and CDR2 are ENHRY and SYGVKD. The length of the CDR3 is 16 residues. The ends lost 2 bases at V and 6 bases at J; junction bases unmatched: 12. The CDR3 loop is CAISERVDREESEAFF. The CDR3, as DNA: TGTGCCATCAGTGAGCGTGTAGACAGGGAGGAATCTGAAGCTTTCTTT.

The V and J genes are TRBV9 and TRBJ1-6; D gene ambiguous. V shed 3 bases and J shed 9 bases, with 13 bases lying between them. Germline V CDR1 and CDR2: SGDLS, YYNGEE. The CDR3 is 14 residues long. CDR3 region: CASSATSEISPLHF. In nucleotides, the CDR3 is TGTGCCAGCAGCGCTACCAGTGAAATTTCACCCCTCCACTTT.

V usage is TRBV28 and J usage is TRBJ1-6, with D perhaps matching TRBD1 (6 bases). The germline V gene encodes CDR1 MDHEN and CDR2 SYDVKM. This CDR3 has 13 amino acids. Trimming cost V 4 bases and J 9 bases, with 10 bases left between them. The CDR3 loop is CASSSGGASPLHF. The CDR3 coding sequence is TGTGCCAGCAGTTCCGGGGGCGCTTCACCCCTCCACTTT.

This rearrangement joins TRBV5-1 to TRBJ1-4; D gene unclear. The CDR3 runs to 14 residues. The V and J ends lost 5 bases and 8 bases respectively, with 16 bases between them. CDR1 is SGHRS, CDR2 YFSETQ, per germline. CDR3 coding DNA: TGCGCCAGCAGTCCGTCGGCGGGCTGGGAAAAACTGTTTTTT. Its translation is CASSPSAGWEKLFF.

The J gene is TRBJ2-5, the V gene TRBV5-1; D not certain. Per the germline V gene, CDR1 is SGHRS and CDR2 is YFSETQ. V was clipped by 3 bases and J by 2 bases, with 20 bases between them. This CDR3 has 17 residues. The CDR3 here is CASSYPTNTLSQETQYF. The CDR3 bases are TGCGCCAGCAGCTACCCCACAAACACTCTGAGTCAAGAGACCCAGTACTTC.

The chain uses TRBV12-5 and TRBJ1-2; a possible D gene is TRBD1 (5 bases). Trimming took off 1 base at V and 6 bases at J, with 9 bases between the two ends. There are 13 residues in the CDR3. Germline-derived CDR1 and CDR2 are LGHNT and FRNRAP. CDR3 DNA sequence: TGTGCTAGTGGTTTGGGGACACCGCATGGCTACACCTTC. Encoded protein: CASGLGTPHGYTF.

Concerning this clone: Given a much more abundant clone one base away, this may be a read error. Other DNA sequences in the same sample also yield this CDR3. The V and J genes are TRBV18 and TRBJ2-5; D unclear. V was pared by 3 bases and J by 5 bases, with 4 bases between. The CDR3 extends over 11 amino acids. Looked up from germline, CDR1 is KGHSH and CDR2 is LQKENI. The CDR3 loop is CASSPQETQYF. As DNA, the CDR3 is TGTGCCAGCTCACCCCAGGAGACCCAGTACTTC.

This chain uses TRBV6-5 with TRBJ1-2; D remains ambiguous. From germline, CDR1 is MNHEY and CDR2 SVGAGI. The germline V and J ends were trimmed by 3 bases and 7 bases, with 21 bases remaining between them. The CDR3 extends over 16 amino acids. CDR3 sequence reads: CASSYITQSTAGGYTF. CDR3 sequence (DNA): TGTGCCAGCAGTTATATAACTCAATCAACGGCCGGTGGCTACACCTTC.

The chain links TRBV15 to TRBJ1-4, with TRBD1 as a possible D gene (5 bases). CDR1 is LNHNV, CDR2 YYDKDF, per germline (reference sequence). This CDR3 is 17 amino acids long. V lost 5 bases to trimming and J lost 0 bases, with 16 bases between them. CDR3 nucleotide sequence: TGTGCCACCAGCCGTCGACAGCCTGACGCAACTAATGAAAAACTGTTTTTT. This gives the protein CATSRRQPDATNEKLFF.

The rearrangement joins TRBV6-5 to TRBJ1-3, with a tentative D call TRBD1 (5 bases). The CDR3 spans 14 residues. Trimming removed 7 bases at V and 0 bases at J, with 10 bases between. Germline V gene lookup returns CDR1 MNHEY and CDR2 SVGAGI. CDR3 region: CASKTGSSGNTIYF. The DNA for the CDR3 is TGTGCCAGCAAAACAGGATCCTCTGGAAACACCATATATTTT.

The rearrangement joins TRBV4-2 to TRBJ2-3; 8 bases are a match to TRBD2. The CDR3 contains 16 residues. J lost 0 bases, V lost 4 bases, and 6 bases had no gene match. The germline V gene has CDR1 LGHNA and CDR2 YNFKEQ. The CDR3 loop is CASSPGGAGSTDTQYF. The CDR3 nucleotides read TGTGCCAGCAGCCCCGGGGGGGCGGGTAGCACAGATACGCAGTATTTT.